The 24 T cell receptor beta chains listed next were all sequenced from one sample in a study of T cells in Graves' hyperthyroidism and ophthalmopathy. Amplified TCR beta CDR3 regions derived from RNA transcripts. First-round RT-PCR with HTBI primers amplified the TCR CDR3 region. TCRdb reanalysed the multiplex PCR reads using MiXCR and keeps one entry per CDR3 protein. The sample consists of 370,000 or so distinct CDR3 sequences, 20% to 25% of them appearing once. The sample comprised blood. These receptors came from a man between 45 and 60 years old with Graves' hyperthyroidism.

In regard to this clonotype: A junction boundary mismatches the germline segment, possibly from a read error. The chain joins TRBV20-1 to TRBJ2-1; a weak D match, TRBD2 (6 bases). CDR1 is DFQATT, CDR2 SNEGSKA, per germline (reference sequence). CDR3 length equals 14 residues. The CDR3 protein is CSASEYSGYNEQLF. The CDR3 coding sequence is TGCAGTGCTTCCGAATATAGCGGATACAATGAGCAGCTCTTC.

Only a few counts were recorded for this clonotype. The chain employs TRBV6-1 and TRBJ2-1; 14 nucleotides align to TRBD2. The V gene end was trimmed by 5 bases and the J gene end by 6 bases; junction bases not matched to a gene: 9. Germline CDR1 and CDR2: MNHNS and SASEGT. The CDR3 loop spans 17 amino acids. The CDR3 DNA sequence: TGTGCCAGCAGTTCGGGACTAGCGGGAGTATTAGTCAATGAGCAGTTCTTC. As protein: CASSSGLAGVLVNEQFF.

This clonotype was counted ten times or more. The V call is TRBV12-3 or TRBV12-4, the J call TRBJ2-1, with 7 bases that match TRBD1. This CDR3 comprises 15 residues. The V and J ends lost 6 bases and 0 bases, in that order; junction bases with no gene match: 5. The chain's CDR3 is CASSPRGSSYNEQFF. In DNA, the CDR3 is TGTGCCAGCAGCCCCAGGGGGAGCTCCTACAATGAGCAGTTCTTC.

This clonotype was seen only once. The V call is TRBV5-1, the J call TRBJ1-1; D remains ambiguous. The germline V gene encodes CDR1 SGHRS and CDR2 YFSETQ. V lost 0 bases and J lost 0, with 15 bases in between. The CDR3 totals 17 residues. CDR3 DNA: TGCGCCAGCAGCTTGGAGTGGGCAGATCGGATGAACACTGAAGCTTTCTTT. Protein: CASSLEWADRMNTEAFF.

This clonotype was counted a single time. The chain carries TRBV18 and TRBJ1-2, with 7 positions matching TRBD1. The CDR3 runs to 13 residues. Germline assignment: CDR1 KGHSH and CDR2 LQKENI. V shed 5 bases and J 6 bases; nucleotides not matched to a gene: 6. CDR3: CASSTGTEDGYTF. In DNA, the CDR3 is TGTGCCAGCTCAACGGGGACAGAGGATGGCTACACCTTC. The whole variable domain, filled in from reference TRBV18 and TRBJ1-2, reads NAGVMQNPRHLVRRRGQEARLRCSPMKGHSHVYWYRQLPEEGLKFMVYLQKENIIDESGMPKERFSAEFPKEGPSILRIQQVVRGDSAAYFCASSTGTEDGYTFGSGTRLTVV.

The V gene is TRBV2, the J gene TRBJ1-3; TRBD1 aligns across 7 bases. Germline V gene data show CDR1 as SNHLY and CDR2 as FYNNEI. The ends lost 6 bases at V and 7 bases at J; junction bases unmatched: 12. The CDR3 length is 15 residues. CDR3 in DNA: TGTGCCAGCAGCGAGGAACAGGGGAGTCAGAACACCATATATTTT. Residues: CASSEEQGSQNTIYF.

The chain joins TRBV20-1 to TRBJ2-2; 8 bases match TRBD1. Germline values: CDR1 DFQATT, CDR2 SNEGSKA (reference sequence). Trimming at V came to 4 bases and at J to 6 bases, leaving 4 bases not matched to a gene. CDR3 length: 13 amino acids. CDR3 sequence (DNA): TGCAGTGCTACGATACAGGGGGCCGGGGAGCTGTTTTTT. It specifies CSATIQGAGELFF.

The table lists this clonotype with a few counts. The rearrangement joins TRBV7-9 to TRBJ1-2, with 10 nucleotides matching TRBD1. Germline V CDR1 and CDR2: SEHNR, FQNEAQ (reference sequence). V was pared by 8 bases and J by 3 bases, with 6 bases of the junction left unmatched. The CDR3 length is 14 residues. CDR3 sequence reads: CASGRGQGDYGYTF. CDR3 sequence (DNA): TGTGCCAGCGGAAGAGGACAGGGGGACTATGGCTACACCTTC.

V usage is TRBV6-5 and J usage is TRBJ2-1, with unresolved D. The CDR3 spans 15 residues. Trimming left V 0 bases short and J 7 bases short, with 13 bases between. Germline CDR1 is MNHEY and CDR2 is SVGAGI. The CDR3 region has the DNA TGTGCCAGCAGTTACTCCTCGGCTATGGGAAATGAGCAGTTCTTC. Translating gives CASSYSSAMGNEQFF.

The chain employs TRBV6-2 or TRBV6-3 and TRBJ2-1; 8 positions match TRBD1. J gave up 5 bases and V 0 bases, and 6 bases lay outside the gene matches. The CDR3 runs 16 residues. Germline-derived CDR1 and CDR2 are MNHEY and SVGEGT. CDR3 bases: TGTGCCAGCAGTTACTCGTGGACAGGGTCTGACAATGAGCAGTTCTTC. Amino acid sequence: CASSYSWTGSDNEQFF.

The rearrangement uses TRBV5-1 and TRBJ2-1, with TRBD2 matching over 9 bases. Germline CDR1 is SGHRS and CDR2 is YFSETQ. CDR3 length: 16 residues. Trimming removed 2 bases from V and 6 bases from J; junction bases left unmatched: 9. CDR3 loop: CASSLAGGGRFNEQFF. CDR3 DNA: TGCGCCAGCAGCTTAGCGGGAGGAGGCCGTTTCAATGAGCAGTTCTTC.

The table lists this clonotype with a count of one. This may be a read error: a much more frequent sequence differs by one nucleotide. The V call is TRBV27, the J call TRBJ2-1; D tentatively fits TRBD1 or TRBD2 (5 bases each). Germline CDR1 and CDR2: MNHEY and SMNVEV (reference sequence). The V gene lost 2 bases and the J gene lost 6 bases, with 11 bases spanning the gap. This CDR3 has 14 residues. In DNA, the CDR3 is TGTGCCAGCAGTTTACGAGGGGCGATCAATGAGCAGTTCTTC. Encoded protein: CASSLRGAINEQFF.

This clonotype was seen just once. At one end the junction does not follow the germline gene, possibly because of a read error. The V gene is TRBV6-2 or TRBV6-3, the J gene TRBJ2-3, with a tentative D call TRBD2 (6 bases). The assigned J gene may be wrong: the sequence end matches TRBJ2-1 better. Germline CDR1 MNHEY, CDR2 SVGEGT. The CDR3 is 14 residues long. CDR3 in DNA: TGTGCCAGCAGTGACATATATAGCGGAAATGCGCAGTTCTTC. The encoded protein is CASSDIYSGNAQFF.

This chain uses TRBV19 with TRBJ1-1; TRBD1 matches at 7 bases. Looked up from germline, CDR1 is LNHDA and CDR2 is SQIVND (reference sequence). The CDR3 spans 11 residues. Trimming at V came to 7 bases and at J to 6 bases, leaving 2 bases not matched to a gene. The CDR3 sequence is CASTQGAEAFF. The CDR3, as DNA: TGTGCCAGTACCCAGGGGGCTGAAGCTTTCTTT.

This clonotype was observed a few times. In nucleotides, the CDR3 is TGTGCCAGCAGCTTTACCGATGAGCAGTTCTTC. Protein: CASSFTDEQFF. V is TRBV7-9 and J is TRBJ2-1; D gene unclear. Trimming stripped 3 bases from V and 8 bases from J, with 5 bases between. Germline lookup yields CDR1 SEHNR and CDR2 FQNEAQ (reference sequence). The CDR3 extends over 11 amino acids.

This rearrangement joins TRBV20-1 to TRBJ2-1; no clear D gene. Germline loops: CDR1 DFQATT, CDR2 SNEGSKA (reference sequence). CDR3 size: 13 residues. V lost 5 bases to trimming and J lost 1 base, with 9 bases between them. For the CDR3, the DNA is TGCAGTGCTTACGGGTCGTCCTACAATGAGCAGTTCTTC. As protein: CSAYGSSYNEQFF.

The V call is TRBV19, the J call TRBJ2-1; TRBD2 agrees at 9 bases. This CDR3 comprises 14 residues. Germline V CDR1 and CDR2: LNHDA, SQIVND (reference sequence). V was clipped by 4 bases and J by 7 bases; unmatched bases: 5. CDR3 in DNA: TGTGCCAGTAGTAGCGGGAGGGCCGTTAATGAGCAGTTCTTC. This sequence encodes CASSSGRAVNEQFF. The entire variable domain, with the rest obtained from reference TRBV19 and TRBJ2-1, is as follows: DGGITQSPKYLFRKEGQNVTLSCEQNLNHDAMYWYRQDPGQGLRLIYYSQIVNDFQKGDIAEGYSVSREKKESFPLTVTSAQKNPTAFYLCASSSGRAVNEQFFGPGTRLTVL.

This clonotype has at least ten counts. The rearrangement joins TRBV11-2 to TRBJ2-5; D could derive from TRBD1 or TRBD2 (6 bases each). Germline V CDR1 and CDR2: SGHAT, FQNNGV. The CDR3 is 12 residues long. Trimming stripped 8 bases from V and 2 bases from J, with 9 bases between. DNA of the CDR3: TGTGCCAGCCGAGGGGGGCAAGAGACCCAGTACTTC. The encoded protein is CASRGGQETQYF.

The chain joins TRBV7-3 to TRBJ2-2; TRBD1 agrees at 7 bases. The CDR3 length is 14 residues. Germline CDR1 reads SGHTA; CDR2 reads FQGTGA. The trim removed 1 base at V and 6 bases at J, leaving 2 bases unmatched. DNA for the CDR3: TGTGCCAGCAGCTTAAAAGGGGGCCCCGGGGAGCTGTTTTTT. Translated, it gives CASSLKGGPGELFF.

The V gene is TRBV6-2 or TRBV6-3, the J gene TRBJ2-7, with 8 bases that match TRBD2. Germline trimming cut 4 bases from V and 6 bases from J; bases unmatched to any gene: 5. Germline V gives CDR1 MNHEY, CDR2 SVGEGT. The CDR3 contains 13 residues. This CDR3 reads CASSFTGGGEQYF. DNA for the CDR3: TGTGCCAGCAGTTTCACGGGGGGGGGCGAGCAGTACTTC.

CDR3 sequence (DNA): TGTGCCAGCAGCCCCGATGGGGGGACCCGGTCCTACGAGCAGTACTTC. Amino acid sequence: CASSPDGGTRSYEQYF. This sequence joins TRBV9 and TRBJ2-7; a weak D match, TRBD2 (6 bases). V shed 4 bases and J shed 1 base, with 18 bases lying between them. Germline assignment: CDR1 SGDLS and CDR2 YYNGEE. This CDR3 is built from 16 residues.

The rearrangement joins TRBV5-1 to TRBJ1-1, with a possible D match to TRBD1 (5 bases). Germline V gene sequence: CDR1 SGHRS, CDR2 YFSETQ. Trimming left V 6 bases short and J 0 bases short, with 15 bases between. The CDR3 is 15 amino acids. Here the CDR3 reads CASTSVGALNTEAFF. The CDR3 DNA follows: TGCGCCAGCACTTCCGTAGGGGCCTTGAACACTGAAGCTTTCTTT.

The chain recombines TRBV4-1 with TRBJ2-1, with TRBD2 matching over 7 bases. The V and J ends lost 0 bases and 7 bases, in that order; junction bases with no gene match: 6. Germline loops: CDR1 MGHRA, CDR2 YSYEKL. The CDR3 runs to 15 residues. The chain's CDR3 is CASSQDRGLGNEQFF. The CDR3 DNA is TGCGCCAGCAGCCAAGATCGCGGACTAGGGAATGAGCAGTTCTTC.

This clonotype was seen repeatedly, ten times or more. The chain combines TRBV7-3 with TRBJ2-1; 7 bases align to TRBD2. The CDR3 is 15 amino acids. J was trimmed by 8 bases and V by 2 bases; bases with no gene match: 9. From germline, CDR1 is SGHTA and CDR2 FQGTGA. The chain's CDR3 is CASSLGRGGSYEQFF. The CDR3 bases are TGTGCCAGCAGCTTAGGCCGTGGCGGGAGCTATGAGCAGTTCTTC. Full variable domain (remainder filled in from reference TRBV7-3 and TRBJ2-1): GAGVSQTPSNKVTEKGKYVELRCDPISGHTALYWYRQSLGQGPEFLIYFQGTGAADDSGLPNDRFFAVRPEGSVSTLKIQRTERGDSAVYLCASSLGRGGSYEQFFGPGTRLTVL.